The clone carrying this T cell receptor beta chain is medium-sized (0.01 to 0.1%) within its sample. V gave up 1 base and J gave up 2 bases, with 16 bases separating them. The CDR3 runs to 16 residues. CDR1 is SGHDT, CDR2 YYEEEE, per germline. This entry belongs to a study of neurological immune-mediated disorders. Blood bank volunteers in Maryland, USA, served as healthy controls. The unsorted libraries originated from 2 million PBMCs that had been stored at -80 C. A 10-nucleotide random UMI tagged transcripts in template-switch 5'RACE cDNA synthesis. MiXCR, applied by TCRdb to the 5' RACE reads, yields one record per CDR3 protein. The sample yields 25,000 to 35,000 distinct CDR3 sequences, over 10% seen once.

What was sequenced was PBMCs. The sequence came from a woman aged 55 to 70 in good health. The chain is built from TRBV5-6 and TRBJ2-7; D perhaps matches TRBD1 (7 bases). The CDR3 DNA is TGTGCCAGCAGCTTGCGAGGGGGGACAGATCCCTACGAGCAGTACTTC. Its protein product is CASSLRGGTDPYEQYF.